A single sample is the source of the 26 T cell receptor beta chains below, sequenced in a study of blood T cells in healthy people across ages. A second PCR of 7 to 11 cycles used a sample-barcoded 5' primer and a J-beta primer mix. Using its own MiXCR run on the 5' RACE reads, TCRdb lists one record per CDR3 protein. The top ten clones hold less than 5% of a sample with roughly 1.5 million distinct CDR3 sequences, under 55% of them seen once. Source material: blood. Every receptor here comes from a young woman in good health.

The rearrangement uses TRBV20-1 and TRBJ2-3, with 13 bases identical to TRBD2. The CDR3 covers 15 residues. CDR1 and CDR2 (germline): DFQATT, SNEGSKA (reference sequence). V trimming: 5 bases; J trimming: 5 bases; junction bases outside the gene matches: 7. CDR3 coding DNA: TGCAGTGCTGAACTAGCGGGGGGGCCCGAAGATACGCAGTATTTT. It is translated as CSAELAGGPEDTQYF.

The chain uses TRBV6-5 and TRBJ1-1; TRBD1 might be the D (5 bases). Germline V gene data show CDR1 as MNHEY and CDR2 as SVGAGI. Trimming removed 0 bases from V and 2 bases from J, with 13 bases in between. This CDR3 region has 16 residues. The CDR3 reads CASSYSFGGLNTEAFF. Here the CDR3 DNA reads TGTGCCAGCAGTTACTCTTTCGGGGGACTAAACACTGAAGCTTTCTTT.

This chain uses TRBV10-3 with TRBJ1-1; 9 nucleotides agree with TRBD1. V lost 6 bases, J lost 3 bases, and 5 bases stayed unmatched. The CDR3 is 14 amino acids. CDR1 ENHRY and CDR2 SYGVKD come from the germline V gene. The CDR3 spells CAISTGGLDTEAFF. CDR3 DNA: TGTGCCATCAGCACAGGGGGCTTGGACACTGAAGCTTTCTTT.

This clonotype was seen only a few times. The chain recombines TRBV20-1 with TRBJ1-2; 7 bases map to TRBD1. The CDR3 consists of 15 residues. Germline V gene data show CDR1 as DFQATT and CDR2 as SNEGSKA (reference sequence). The J segment lost 1 base and the V segment lost 1 base, leaving 6 bases of the junction unmatched. The CDR3 here is CSARGGQHFNYGYTF. DNA for the CDR3: TGCAGTGCTAGAGGGGGACAGCATTTTAACTATGGCTACACCTTC.

V usage is TRBV12-3 or TRBV12-4 and J usage is TRBJ1-4; no definite D call. The V end lost 8 bases, the J end lost 0 bases, and 16 bases lay between the germline ends. This CDR3 spans 16 amino acids. The DNA for the CDR3 is TGTGCCAGCTCCCGGCGAGCCGATGCAACTAATGAAAAACTGTTTTTT. This codes for CASSRRADATNEKLFF.

This clonotype has only a few counts. V is TRBV7-2 and J is TRBJ2-1; 8 positions match TRBD2. The J segment lost 6 bases and the V segment lost 5 bases, leaving 9 bases of the junction unmatched. Germline lookup yields CDR1 SGHTA and CDR2 FQGNSA. The CDR3 spans 15 residues. The CDR3 nucleotides are TGTGCCAGCAGCGCAGTCGGGAGGGTGGGCAATGAGCAGTTCTTC. Translation gives CASSAVGRVGNEQFF.

V is TRBV7-3 and J is TRBJ2-3; TRBD1 matches 10 bases. The CDR3 is 16 residues long. The V segment lost 1 base and the J segment 4 bases; nucleotides outside the gene matches: 5. Per the germline V gene, CDR1 is SGHTA and CDR2 is FQGTGA. The CDR3 DNA reads TGTGCCAGCAGCTTAAATAACGGACAGGGGGCAGATACGCAGTATTTT. Amino acids: CASSLNNGQGADTQYF.

The sample holds a few counts of this clonotype. J is TRBJ2-7 and V is TRBV7-2; D not certain. CDR1 SGHTA and CDR2 FQGNSA come from the germline V gene. The germline V and J ends were trimmed by 1 base and 1 base, with 8 bases remaining between them. The CDR3 spans 14 residues. The CDR3 sequence: CASSLEALSYEQYF. CDR3 nucleotide sequence: TGTGCCAGCAGCTTAGAAGCACTATCCTACGAGCAGTACTTC.

The CDR3 is CASSRGTAGQEQFF. CDR3 DNA: TGCGCCAGCAGCCGGGGGACTGCGGGCCAGGAGCAGTTCTTC. The chain combines TRBV4-1 with TRBJ2-1; perhaps TRBD2 as D (6 bases). The CDR3 consists of 14 residues. Per germline, CDR1 MGHRA and CDR2 YSYEKL. Trimming cost V 4 bases and J 10 bases, with 17 bases left between them.

This clonotype was seen just once. This sequence joins TRBV29-1 and TRBJ2-5; 7 positions match TRBD2. After removal of 1 base from V and 11 bases from J, the junction contained 10 bases not matched to a gene. The CDR3 contains 13 residues. Germline values: CDR1 SQVTM, CDR2 ANQGSEA. The CDR3 protein is CSVEGVGGREQYF. CDR3 nucleotides: TGCAGCGTTGAAGGGGTCGGGGGGAGGGAGCAGTACTTC.

This clonotype was recorded a few times. The chain joins TRBV2 to TRBJ1-2, with 9 bases matching TRBD1. Germline loops: CDR1 SNHLY, CDR2 FYNNEI. V trimming: 5 bases; J trimming: 8 bases; junction bases outside the gene matches: 6. CDR3 size: 13 residues. The CDR3 DNA follows: TGTGCCAGCAGTTACACAGGGGGCGGAGGCTACACCTTC. Protein product: CASSYTGGGGYTF.

The rearrangement uses TRBV29-1 and TRBJ1-5; D not resolved. The V gene lost 7 bases and the J gene lost 3 bases, with 16 bases spanning the gap. Germline CDR1 is SQVTM and CDR2 is ANQGSEA. The CDR3 totals 14 residues. CDR3 in amino acids: CSASFGSDNQPQHF. The CDR3 coding sequence is TGCAGCGCCAGCTTCGGGAGCGACAATCAGCCCCAGCATTTT.

This chain links TRBV12-3 or TRBV12-4 with TRBJ2-5; tentatively, D is TRBD2 (6 bases). V lost 6 bases to trimming and J lost 4 bases, with 15 bases between them. CDR3 length: 14 residues. The CDR3 here is CASRPEGPRETQYF. CDR3 sequence (DNA): TGTGCCAGCAGGCCGGAGGGCCCTCGAGAGACCCAGTACTTC.

Comments on this clonotype: Since a much larger clone is just one base distant, this may be a read error. The V gene is TRBV12-3 or TRBV12-4, the J gene TRBJ2-7; D not certain. CDR3 size: 15 residues. CDR3 bases: TGTGCCAGCAGTCCGGACGGAGAAAGCTCCTGCGAGCAGTACTTC. Translating gives CASSPDGESSCEQYF.

This rearrangement joins TRBV4-2 to TRBJ2-5, with a weak D call TRBD1 (6 bases). The V end was cut by 1 base, the J end by 2 bases, with 8 bases between. This CDR3 comprises 14 residues. The germline CDR1 and CDR2 sequences are LGHNA and YNFKEQ. The CDR3 sequence: CASSQAGQQETQYF. The CDR3 DNA follows: TGTGCCAGCAGCCAAGCAGGACAGCAAGAGACCCAGTACTTC.

V is TRBV18 and J is TRBJ2-3; perhaps TRBD1 as D (6 bases). Germline-derived CDR1 and CDR2 are KGHSH and LQKENI. CDR3 length equals 17 residues. V was shortened by 8 bases and J by 1 base, with 22 bases between the two germline ends. CDR3 in amino acids: CASPFQQGRRGTDTQYF. CDR3 nucleotide sequence: TGTGCCAGCCCTTTCCAACAGGGACGGCGGGGCACAGATACGCAGTATTTT. Looking up the rest from reference TRBV18 and TRBJ2-3 gives the full variable domain: NAGVMQNPRHLVRRRGQEARLRCSPMKGHSHVYWYRQLPEEGLKFMVYLQKENIIDESGMPKERFSAEFPKEGPSILRIQQVVRGDSAAYFCASPFQQGRRGTDTQYFGPGTRLTVL.

This clonotype was found a few times. The V gene is TRBV4-2, the J gene TRBJ2-7; either TRBD1 or TRBD2 may fit D (5 bases each). This CDR3 comprises 14 residues. Trimming removed 3 bases from V and 0 bases from J, with 9 bases in between. The V gene's germline CDR1 is LGHNA and CDR2 YNFKEQ. DNA for the CDR3: TGTGCCAGCAGCCAGGGGGTGGTCTCCTACGAGCAGTACTTC. Its protein is CASSQGVVSYEQYF.

This chain links TRBV7-2 with TRBJ2-1; weak D call: TRBD1 (6 bases). V dropped 3 bases and J dropped 14 bases, with 14 bases sitting between them. Germline CDR1 and CDR2: SGHTA and FQGNSA. The CDR3 is made up of 12 amino acids. This CDR3 reads CASSLPRQVKFF. The CDR3, as DNA: TGTGCCAGCAGCTTGCCGAGACAGGTGAAGTTCTTC.

The table lists this clonotype with a few counts. The chain has TRBV12-3 or TRBV12-4 and TRBJ1-1; no firm D call. V was cut by 2 bases and J by 10 bases, with 11 bases left in between. This CDR3 spans 12 amino acids. The CDR3 region is CASSLFEAGAFF. Written as DNA, the CDR3 is TGTGCCAGCAGTTTATTTGAGGCGGGAGCTTTCTTT.

This clonotype was seen a handful of times. CDR3 bases: TGCAGCGTTGAACCTCAGGGAAGCCATGGCTACACCTTC. Translation gives CSVEPQGSHGYTF. The chain carries TRBV29-1 and TRBJ1-2; D perhaps matches TRBD1 (5 bases). V was pared by 2 bases and J by 6 bases, with 13 bases between. The CDR3 loop spans 13 amino acids. Germline CDR1 SQVTM, CDR2 ANQGSEA.

This clonotype was counted a few times. V and J are TRBV7-2 and TRBJ2-7; D assignment may be TRBD1 or TRBD2 (6 bases each). V dropped 6 bases and J dropped 2 bases, with 14 bases sitting between them. The V gene's germline CDR1 is SGHTA and CDR2 FQGNSA. There are 14 residues in the CDR3. The CDR3 protein is CASSIGGSAYEQYF. DNA of the CDR3: TGTGCCAGCAGTATAGGGGGGTCTGCCTACGAGCAGTACTTC.

This chain joins TRBV12-3 or TRBV12-4 and TRBJ2-3; TRBD1 is a possible D gene (5 bases). Deletions cut 7 bases from V and 4 bases from J, with 9 bases between. CDR3 length: 12 residues. The CDR3 loop reads CASTPGPDTQYF. The CDR3 DNA follows: TGTGCCAGCACCCCAGGGCCAGATACGCAGTATTTT.

A single count supports this clonotype. In DNA, the CDR3 is TGTGCCACCATGGGACAGGGTACAAGTTGGCAGTACTTC. This gives the protein CATMGQGTSWQYF. The chain links TRBV10-3 to TRBJ2-5; 9 bases align to TRBD1. This CDR3 is built from 13 residues. The germline CDR1 and CDR2 sequences are ENHRY and SYGVKD. J lost 11 bases, V lost 10 bases, and 14 bases had no gene match.

The V call is TRBV9, the J call TRBJ2-3, with D possibly matching TRBD2 (7 bases). The CDR3 is made up of 14 amino acids. Germline loops: CDR1 SGDLS, CDR2 YYNGEE. Trimming shortened V by 0 bases and J by 8 bases, and 13 bases separated the two germline ends. DNA for the CDR3: TGTGCCAGCAGCGTAGAAGGGGGGGGCGCTACGCAGTATTTT. Translation: CASSVEGGGATQYF.

This clonotype came up a few times. The chain couples TRBV15 to TRBJ2-7; D is unresolved. Germline-derived CDR1 and CDR2 are LNHNV and YYDKDF (reference sequence). V was pared by 1 base and J by 4 bases, with 11 bases between. This CDR3 has 14 residues. In DNA form, the CDR3 reads TGTGCCACCAGCAGAGGTGGCTACGTTTACGAGCAGTACTTC. It is translated as CATSRGGYVYEQYF.

The chain combines TRBV6-5 with TRBJ2-1; D may be TRBD1 (6 bases). V gave up 0 bases and J gave up 0 bases, with 15 bases separating them. This CDR3 has 18 amino acids. The germline gives CDR1 MNHEY, CDR2 SVGAGI. Written as DNA, the CDR3 is TGTGCCAGCAGTTACTCGATGGCGCTAGGGGGCTCCTACAATGAGCAGTTCTTC. It specifies CASSYSMALGGSYNEQFF.